This is a list of T cell receptor beta chains from one sample in a study of T cell repertoires in cytomegalovirus infection. These TCRs' antigens remain unknown. MiXCR, applied by TCRdb to the reads, yields one record per CDR3 protein. The sample includes approximately 350,000 distinct CDR3 sequences, about 35% of them seen just once. Sample: cultured PBMCs, taken from culture after CMV antigen stimulation. All receptors derive from a human donor in good health (CMV status not recorded). Some clones in this sample may be carry-over from other donors' samples. Both conserved end residues are part of each CDR3. D genes are given only for firm matches. For some rows the clone size is stated as once, few or many, or as a class when expanded; others skip it.

cdr3_nt cdr3_aa j_call v_call d_call clone_size
TGTGCCAGCAGCTTAGCCCCGCGGACTAGCGGGAGGTTGGATACGCAGTATTTT CASSLAPRTSGRLDTQYF TRBJ2-3 TRBV7-6 TRBD2 few
TGTGCCAGCAGTTACTACGTTTTCAATGAGCAGTTCTTC CASSYYVFNEQFF TRBJ2-1 TRBV6-2/TRBV6-3 - few
TGTGCCAGCAGTTGGACTAGCGGGGATCAAGAGACCCAGTACTTC CASSWTSGDQETQYF TRBJ2-5 TRBV6-1 TRBD2 -
TGCGCCAGCAGCCCCGGAAGGGGGGGCGAGATAGCCAAAAACATTCAGTACTTC CASSPGRGGEIAKNIQYF TRBJ2-4 TRBV4-1 - -
TGTGCCAGCAGCGCCGACCTGGGTGTGGATACGCAGTATTTT CASSADLGVDTQYF TRBJ2-3 TRBV7-3 - -
TGTGCCAGCAGTCTCCGCTTACAGGTCGGGGAGCTGTTTTTT CASSLRLQVGELFF TRBJ2-2 TRBV12-3/TRBV12-4 - -
TGTGCCAGCAGCTTAGGGAGCGGGAGGTTCCATGAGCAGTTCTTC CASSLGSGRFHEQFF TRBJ2-1 TRBV7-2 TRBD2 many
TGTGCCAGCAGCCCTACTAGCGGGAGCGCAGATACGCAGTATTTT CASSPTSGSADTQYF TRBJ2-3 TRBV7-2 TRBD2 many
TGCAGTGCCACGAGAGGGACAGCAAATGAAAAACTGTTTTTT CSATRGTANEKLFF TRBJ1-4 TRBV20-1 TRBD1 few
TGTGCCACCAGCAGGCGGGGGGGCGCGGAAAAACTGTTTTTT CATSRRGGAEKLFF TRBJ1-4 TRBV15 - few
TGTGCCAGCAGTTTTTATTATCGTCAAGGGACAGCAACTAATGAAAAACTGTTTTTT CASSFYYRQGTATNEKLFF TRBJ1-4 TRBV28 TRBD1 -
TGCAGTGCTCGTCCTGGCGGGAGAACCTACAATGAGCAGTTCTTC CSARPGGRTYNEQFF TRBJ2-1 TRBV20-1 TRBD2 -
TGCAGTGCTCAAAGTAGGGACGAGCAGTACTTC CSAQSRDEQYF TRBJ2-7 TRBV20-1 - -
TGTGCCAGCCGGCCAACCGCCGGCTCTGGGGCCAACGTCCTGACTTTC CASRPTAGSGANVLTF TRBJ2-6 TRBV12-3/TRBV12-4 - few
TGTGCCAGCAGGGAACAGGGGGCCTTTGGCTACACCTTC CASREQGAFGYTF TRBJ1-2 TRBV28 TRBD1 few
TGTGCCAGCAGCCCCCCGTCCGGACGGATGAGCTCTGGAAACACCATATATTTT CASSPPSGRMSSGNTIYF TRBJ1-3 TRBV7-4 - -